A selection of T cell receptor beta chains follows, all from one sample in a study of T cell responses to AZD1222 COVID-19 vaccine. The repertoire was sequenced with immunoSEQ multiplex PCR; TCRdb's copy has only in-frame clones and lacks some. Of around 78,000 clones detected, 85% to 90% appear once; the ten largest clones hold 1.2% to 1.5%. The sequences come from peripheral blood, collected 28 days after the second AZD1222 dose. Source of these receptors: an adult who received the AZD1222 COVID-19 vaccine. Both conserved end residues are part of each CDR3. D genes are given only for firm matches. Clone sizes are given selectively: once, few, many, or a class where the clone is expanded.

NA	NA	TRBV19	TRBJ2-3	CASSHRADTQYF	TGTGCCAGTAGTCACCGCGCGGATACGCAGTATTTT
NA	NA	TRBV7-2	TRBJ2-5	CASSRPGTPKETQYF	TGTGCCAGCAGCCGTCCCGGGACTCCCAAGGAGACCCAGTACTTC
TRBD1	few	TRBV10-3	TRBJ2-2	CAIGTDNTGELFF	TGTGCCATAGGGACAGACAACACCGGGGAGCTGTTTTTT
NA	NA	TRBV28	TRBJ2-3	CASKGGGTDTQYF	TGTGCCAGCAAGGGGGGTGGCACAGATACGCAGTATTTT
TRBD1	NA	TRBV2	TRBJ2-7	CASTGQGVIGEQYF	TGTGCCAGCACCGGACAGGGGGTCATTGGCGAGCAGTACTTC
NA	NA	TRBV7-3	TRBJ2-1	CASSLVPYNEQFF	TGTGCCAGCAGCTTAGTTCCCTACAATGAGCAGTTCTTC
NA	NA	TRBV29-1	TRBJ2-5	CSGGKQETQYF	TGCAGCGGAGGGAAACAAGAGACCCAGTACTTC
TRBD1	NA	TRBV18	TRBJ1-5	CASSPGRGDNQPQHF	TGTGCCAGCTCACCAGGCAGGGGGGACAATCAGCCCCAGCATTTT
TRBD1	NA	TRBV28	TRBJ1-6	CASSLLQGAASPLHF	TGTGCCAGCAGTTTATTGCAGGGGGCTGCTTCACCCCTCCACTTT
TRBD1	NA	TRBV6-4	TRBJ2-3	CASGQGTSTDTQYF	TGTGCCAGCGGACAGGGGACTAGCACAGATACGCAGTATTTT
NA	NA	TRBV10-1	TRBJ2-5	CASSESTRDREETQYF	TGCGCCAGCAGTGAGTCGACCCGGGACCGAGAAGAGACCCAGTACTTC
NA	NA	TRBV23-1	TRBJ2-2	CASNSTQKHTGELFF	TGCGCCAGCAACAGCACACAGAAACACACCGGGGAGCTGTTTTTT
NA	NA	TRBV7-2	TRBJ1-3	CASSLGPHLSGNTIYF	TGTGCCAGCAGCTTGGGACCACACCTCTCTGGAAACACCATATATTTT
NA	NA	TRBV6-5	TRBJ2-7	CASSLVAGVGEQYF	TGTGCCAGCAGTTTGGTAGCAGGGGTGGGTGAGCAGTACTTC
TRBD2	NA	TRBV19	TRBJ2-7	CASSKENRLAGGEQYF	TGTGCCAGTAGTAAGGAGAATCGACTAGCGGGGGGCGAGCAGTACTTC
NA	NA	TRBV7-9	TRBJ2-7	CASSHEGGGEQYF	TGTGCCAGCAGCCACGAGGGGGGCGGCGAGCAGTACTTC
NA	NA	TRBV11-2	TRBJ1-4	CASSPTRGRREKLFF	TGTGCCAGCAGCCCTACGAGAGGAAGGCGTGAAAAACTGTTTTTT
NA	NA	TRBV5-1	TRBJ1-6	CASSLAGGSPLHF	TGCGCCAGCAGCTTGGCTGGGGGTTCACCCCTCCACTTT
NA	NA	TRBV7-6	TRBJ1-1	CASSPNMNTEAFF	TGTGCCAGCAGCCCGAATATGAACACTGAAGCTTTCTTT
NA	few	TRBV19	TRBJ1-3	CASSTQGANGNTIYF	TGTGCCAGTAGTACCCAAGGGGCAAATGGAAACACCATATATTTT
NA	NA	TRBV25-1	TRBJ1-4	CASSESRGLIEKLFF	TGTGCCAGCAGTGAAAGTCGAGGGTTGATAGAAAAACTGTTTTTT
NA	NA	TRBV5-1	TRBJ1-1	CASSLAGQGTEAFF	TGCGCCAGCAGCTTGGCCGGGCAGGGCACTGAAGCTTTCTTT
NA	NA	TRBV3-1/TRBV3-2	TRBJ2-7	CASSPGGVYEQYF	TGTGCCAGCAGCCCCGGCGGAGTCTACGAGCAGTACTTC
TRBD1	NA	TRBV5-5	TRBJ2-7	CASSWARDRGFEQYF	TGTGCCAGCAGCTGGGCCCGGGACAGGGGGTTCGAGCAGTACTTC
TRBD2	NA	TRBV19	TRBJ2-1	CASSMGSSGGIYNEQFF	TGTGCCAGTAGTATGGGTTCGAGCGGGGGGATCTACAATGAGCAGTTCTTC
NA	NA	TRBV7-2	TRBJ2-1	CASSPGGPSYNEQFF	TGTGCCAGCAGCCCTGGGGGGCCTTCCTACAATGAGCAGTTCTTC
NA	NA	TRBV7-6	TRBJ1-1	CASSLALVGRTNTEAFF	TGTGCCAGCAGCTTAGCATTAGTAGGCAGGACGAACACTGAAGCTTTCTTT
NA	NA	TRBV28	TRBJ1-6	CASIKGTVNSPLHF	TGTGCCAGCATCAAAGGGACGGTAAATTCACCCCTCCACTTT
TRBD1	NA	TRBV2	TRBJ2-2	CAGGTGANTGELFF	TGTGCCGGCGGGACAGGAGCCAACACCGGGGAGCTGTTTTTT
NA	NA	TRBV6-5	TRBJ1-2	CASSYSSGVGAYGYTF	TGTGCCAGCAGTTACTCGTCTGGGGTGGGGGCCTATGGCTACACCTTC
TRBD2	NA	TRBV3-1/TRBV3-2	TRBJ2-5	CASSRSGLSYQETQYF	TGTGCCAGCAGCCGATCGGGACTATCGTACCAAGAGACCCAGTACTTC
NA	NA	TRBV28	TRBJ1-5	CASSTPEAGTSNQPQHF	TGTGCCAGCAGTACCCCCGAGGCCGGCACTAGCAATCAGCCCCAGCATTTT
NA	NA	TRBV3-1/TRBV3-2	TRBJ1-2	CASSRELKSGYTF	TGTGCCAGCAGCCGGGAGTTAAAGAGTGGCTACACCTTC
NA	NA	TRBV4-1	TRBJ1-4	CASSHPGEINEKLFF	TGCGCCAGCAGCCACCCCGGGGAGATTAATGAAAAACTGTTTTTT
NA	NA	TRBV28	TRBJ2-7	CASSLPGAGAYEQYF	TGTGCCAGCAGTTTACCAGGAGCCGGAGCCTACGAGCAGTACTTC
TRBD1	NA	TRBV28	TRBJ2-1	CASRPGQNYNEQFF	TGTGCCAGCAGACCGGGACAGAACTACAATGAGCAGTTCTTC
NA	NA	TRBV29-1	TRBJ1-4	CSVEPPKAGCKLFF	TGCAGCGTTGAACCCCCTAAGGCGGGGTGCAAGCTGTTTTTT
TRBD1	once	TRBV14	TRBJ2-7	CASSLGQGAYEQYF	TGTGCCAGCAGCCTGGGACAGGGGGCATACGAGCAGTACTTC
NA	NA	TRBV2	TRBJ2-7	CASGGQTYEQYF	TGTGCCAGCGGTGGACAGACCTACGAGCAGTACTTC
TRBD2	once	TRBV7-8	TRBJ2-5	CASSLVLVAGETQYF	TGTGCCAGCAGCTTAGTATTGGTAGCGGGTGAGACCCAGTACTTC
NA	NA	TRBV4-1	TRBJ1-2	CASSQDTGISSGYTF	TGCGCCAGCAGCCAAGATACAGGGATCTCCTCTGGCTACACCTTC
NA	NA	TRBV7-2	TRBJ2-7	CASSLDGAGMAYEQYF	TGTGCCAGCAGCTTAGATGGGGCAGGGATGGCCTACGAGCAGTACTTC
NA	few	TRBV7-2	TRBJ1-4	CASSPTLQRNEKLFF	TGTGCCAGCAGCCCCACTCTACAACGAAATGAAAAACTGTTTTTT
TRBD1	NA	TRBV6-2/TRBV6-3	TRBJ1-1	CASSQTGDYTEAFF	TGTGCCAGCAGTCAAACAGGGGACTACACTGAAGCTTTCTTT
TRBD1	NA	TRBV2	TRBJ1-6	CASSEQGLASSYNSPLHF	TGTGCCAGCAGCGAACAGGGGTTGGCGAGCTCCTATAATTCACCCCTCCACTTT
NA	NA	TRBV3-1/TRBV3-2	TRBJ1-1	CASSEQGNTEAFF	TGTGCCAGCAGCGAGCAAGGGAACACTGAAGCTTTCTTT
NA	NA	TRBV9	TRBJ2-7	CASSVAQGHEQYF	TGTGCCAGCAGCGTAGCTCAGGGACACGAGCAGTACTTC
NA	NA	TRBV6-2/TRBV6-3	TRBJ1-5	CASSRGVTLRPQHF	TGTGCCAGCAGCCGCGGGGTAACCTTGCGGCCCCAGCATTTT